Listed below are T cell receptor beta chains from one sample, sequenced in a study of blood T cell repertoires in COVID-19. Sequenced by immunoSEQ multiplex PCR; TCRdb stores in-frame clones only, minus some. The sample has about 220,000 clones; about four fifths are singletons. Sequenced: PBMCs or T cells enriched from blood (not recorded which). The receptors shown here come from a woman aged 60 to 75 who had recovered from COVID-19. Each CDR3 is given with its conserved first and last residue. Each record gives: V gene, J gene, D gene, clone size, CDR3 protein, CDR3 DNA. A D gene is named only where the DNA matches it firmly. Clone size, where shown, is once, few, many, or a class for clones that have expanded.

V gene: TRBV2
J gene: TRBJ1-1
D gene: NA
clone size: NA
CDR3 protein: CASSEPQQGNTEAFF
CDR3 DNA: TGTGCCAGCAGTGAACCCCAGCAGGGGAACACTGAAGCTTTCTTT

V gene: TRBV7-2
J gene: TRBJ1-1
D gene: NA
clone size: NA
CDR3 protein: CASSFAGRTNTEAFF
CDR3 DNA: TGTGCCAGCAGCTTTGCGGGACGGACGAACACTGAAGCTTTCTTT

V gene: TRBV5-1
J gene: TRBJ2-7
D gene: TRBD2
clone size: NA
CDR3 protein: CASSLVRGEGWSGRPYEQYF
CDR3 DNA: TGCGCCAGCAGCTTGGTGCGTGGCGAAGGGTGGAGCGGGAGGCCCTACGAGCAGTACTTC

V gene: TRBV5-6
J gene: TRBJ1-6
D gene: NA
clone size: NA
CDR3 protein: CASSLGQLSSYNSPLHF
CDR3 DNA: TGTGCCAGCAGCCTAGGACAGCTTAGCTCCTATAATTCACCCCTCCACTTT

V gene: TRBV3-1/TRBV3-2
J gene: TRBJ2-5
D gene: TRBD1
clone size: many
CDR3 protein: CASSPPYRTGVETQYF
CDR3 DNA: TGTGCCAGCAGCCCTCCTTATCGAACAGGGGTAGAGACCCAGTACTTC

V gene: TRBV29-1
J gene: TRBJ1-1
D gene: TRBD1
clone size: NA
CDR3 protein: CSVGDREDTEAFF
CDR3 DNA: TGCAGCGTTGGCGACAGGGAGGACACTGAAGCTTTCTTT

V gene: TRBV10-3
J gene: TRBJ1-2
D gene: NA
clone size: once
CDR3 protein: CAISEGGASYGYTF
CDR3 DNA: TGTGCCATCAGTGAGGGGGGGGCGAGCTATGGCTACACCTTC

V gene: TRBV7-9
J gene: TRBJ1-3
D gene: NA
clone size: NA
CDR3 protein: CASSLGTGNTIYF
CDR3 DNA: TGTGCCAGCAGCTTAGGGACAGGAAACACCATATATTTT

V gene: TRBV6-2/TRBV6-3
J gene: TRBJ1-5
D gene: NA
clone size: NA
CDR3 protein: CASSYSSGEAQPQHF
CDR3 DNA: TGTGCCAGCAGTTACTCCTCGGGGGAAGCTCAGCCCCAGCATTTT

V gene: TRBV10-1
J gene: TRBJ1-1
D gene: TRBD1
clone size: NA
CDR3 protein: CASSEEGTATEAFF
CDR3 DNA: TGCGCCAGCAGTGAAGAGGGGACAGCGACTGAAGCTTTCTTT

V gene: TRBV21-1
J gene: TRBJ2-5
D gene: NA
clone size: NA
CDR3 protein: CASSKEVAGGPKGYQETQYF
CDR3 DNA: TGTGCCAGCAGCAAAGAAGTAGCGGGAGGGCCCAAAGGGTACCAAGAGACCCAGTACTTC

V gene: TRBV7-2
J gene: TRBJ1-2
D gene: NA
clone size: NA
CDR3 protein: CASSLGSGLNLYGYTF
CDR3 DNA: TGTGCCAGCAGCTTAGGATCGGGGTTAAACCTTTATGGCTACACCTTC

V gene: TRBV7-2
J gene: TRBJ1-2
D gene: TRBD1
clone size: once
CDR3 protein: CASSLELRDRSYGYTF
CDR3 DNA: TGTGCCAGCAGCTTAGAGCTCCGGGACAGAAGCTATGGCTACACCTTC

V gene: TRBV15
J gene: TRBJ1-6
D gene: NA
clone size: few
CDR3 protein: CATSRGTAPYNSPLHF
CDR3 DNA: TGTGCCACCAGCAGAGGGACAGCCCCGTATAATTCACCCCTCCACTTT

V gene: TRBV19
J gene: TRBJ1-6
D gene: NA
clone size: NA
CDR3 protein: CASSPREGNSYNSPLHF
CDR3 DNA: TGTGCCAGTAGTCCCAGAGAGGGAAACTCCTATAATTCACCCCTCCACTTT

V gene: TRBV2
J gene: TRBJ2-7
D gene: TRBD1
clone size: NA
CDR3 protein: CASRGGGPGQGFYEQYF
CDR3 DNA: TGTGCCAGCAGGGGAGGGGGACCGGGACAGGGATTCTACGAGCAGTACTTC

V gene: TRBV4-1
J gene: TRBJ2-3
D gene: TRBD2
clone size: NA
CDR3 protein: CASSQFASGIFTDTQYF
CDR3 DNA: TGCGCCAGCAGCCAGTTTGCTAGCGGGATTTTCACAGATACGCAGTATTTT

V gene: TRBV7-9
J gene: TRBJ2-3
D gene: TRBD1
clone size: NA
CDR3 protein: CASSSQIRDREGADTQYF
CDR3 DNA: TGTGCCAGCAGCTCACAGATCCGGGACAGGGAGGGGGCAGATACGCAGTATTTT

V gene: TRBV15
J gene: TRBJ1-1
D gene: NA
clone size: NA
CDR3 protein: CATSSERWNTEAFF
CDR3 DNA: TGTGCCACCAGCAGTGAACGGTGGAACACTGAAGCTTTCTTT

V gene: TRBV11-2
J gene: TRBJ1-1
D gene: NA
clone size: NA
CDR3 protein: CASTRGSLGAFF
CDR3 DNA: TGTGCCAGCACCCGGGGGTCATTAGGAGCTTTCTTT

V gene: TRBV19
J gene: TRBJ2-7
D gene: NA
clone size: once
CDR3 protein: CASSITSYSYEQYF
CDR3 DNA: TGTGCCAGTAGTATCACTAGTTACTCCTACGAGCAGTACTTC

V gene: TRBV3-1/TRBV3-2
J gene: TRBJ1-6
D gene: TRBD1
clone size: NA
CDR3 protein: CASSQEGQGGSPLHF
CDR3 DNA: TGTGCCAGCAGCCAAGAGGGACAGGGGGGCTCACCCCTCCACTTT

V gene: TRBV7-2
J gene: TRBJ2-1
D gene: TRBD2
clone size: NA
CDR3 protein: CASSPRLAGYEQFF
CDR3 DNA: TGTGCCAGCAGCCCACGACTAGCGGGCTATGAGCAGTTCTTC

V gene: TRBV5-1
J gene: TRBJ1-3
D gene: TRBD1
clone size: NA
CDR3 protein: CASSPDRGRNTIYF
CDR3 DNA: TGCGCCAGCAGCCCGGACAGGGGAAGGAACACCATATATTTT

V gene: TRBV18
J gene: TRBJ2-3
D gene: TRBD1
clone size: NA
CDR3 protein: CASSPSTGRTDTQYF
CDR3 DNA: TGTGCCAGCTCACCGTCGACAGGGCGCACAGATACGCAGTATTTT

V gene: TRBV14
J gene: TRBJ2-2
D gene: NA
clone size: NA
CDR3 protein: CASSQDFRDTSNTGELFF
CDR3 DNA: TGTGCCAGCAGCCAAGATTTCCGGGACACCTCGAACACCGGGGAGCTGTTTTTT

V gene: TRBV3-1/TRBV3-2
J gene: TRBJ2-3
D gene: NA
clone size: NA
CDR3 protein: CASSHPTGDRATDTQYF
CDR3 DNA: TGTGCCAGCAGCCACCCTACGGGAGACAGGGCCACAGATACGCAGTATTTT

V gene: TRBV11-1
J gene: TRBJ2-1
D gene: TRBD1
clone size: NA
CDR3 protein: CASSARQGAGNEQFF
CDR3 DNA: TGTGCCAGCAGCGCCAGACAGGGGGCAGGAAATGAGCAGTTCTTC

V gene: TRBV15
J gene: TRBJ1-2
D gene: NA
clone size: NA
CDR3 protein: CATSREAGRLGYTF
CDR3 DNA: TGTGCCACCAGCAGAGAGGCAGGGAGGTTAGGCTACACCTTC

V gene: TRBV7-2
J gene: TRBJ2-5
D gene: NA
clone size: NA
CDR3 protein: CASSSGTGGSVWETQYF
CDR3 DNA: TGTGCCAGCAGCTCCGGGACAGGCGGGAGTGTTTGGGAGACCCAGTACTTC

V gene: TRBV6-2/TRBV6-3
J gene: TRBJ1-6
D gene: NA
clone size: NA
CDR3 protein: CASSLSRPYNSPLHF
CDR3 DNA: TGTGCCAGCAGTTTATCCAGGCCCTATAATTCACCCCTCCACTTT

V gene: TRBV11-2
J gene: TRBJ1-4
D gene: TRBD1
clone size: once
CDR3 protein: CASSPRIGTGEEKLFF
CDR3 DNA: TGTGCCAGCAGCCCTCGGATAGGGACAGGGGAGGAAAAACTGTTTTTT

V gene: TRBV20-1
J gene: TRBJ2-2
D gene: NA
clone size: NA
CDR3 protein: CSARGSGELFF
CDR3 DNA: TGCAGTGCTAGAGGTTCGGGGGAGCTGTTTTTT

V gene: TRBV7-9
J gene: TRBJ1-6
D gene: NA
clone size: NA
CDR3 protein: CASSRGGRPHF
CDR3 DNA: TGTGCCAGCAGTAGGGGGGGGCGTCCCCACTTT

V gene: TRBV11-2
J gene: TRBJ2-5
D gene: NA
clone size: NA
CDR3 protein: CASSLQGRYGETQYF
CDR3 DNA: TGTGCCAGCAGTCTACAGGGGAGGTACGGAGAGACCCAGTACTTC

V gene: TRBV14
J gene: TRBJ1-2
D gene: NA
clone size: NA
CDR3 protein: CASSQEGYGSYGYTF
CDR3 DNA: TGTGCCAGCAGCCAAGAGGGGTACGGGAGCTATGGCTACACCTTC

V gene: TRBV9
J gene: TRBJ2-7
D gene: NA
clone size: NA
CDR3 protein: CASSLGRAPSVDEQYF
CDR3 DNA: TGTGCCAGCAGCTTAGGGCGGGCCCCCTCTGTGGACGAGCAGTACTTC

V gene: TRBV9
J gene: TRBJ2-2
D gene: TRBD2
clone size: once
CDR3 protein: CASSPGLAGVGGELFF
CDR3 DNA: TGTGCCAGCAGCCCAGGACTAGCGGGAGTGGGCGGGGAGCTGTTTTTT

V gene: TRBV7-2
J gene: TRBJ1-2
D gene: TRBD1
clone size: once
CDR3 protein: CASSYDRGQGYTF
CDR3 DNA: TGTGCCAGCAGCTATGACAGGGGGCAAGGCTACACCTTC

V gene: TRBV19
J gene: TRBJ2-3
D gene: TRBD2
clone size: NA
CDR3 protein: CASSLTSGSSTDTQYF
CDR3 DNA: TGTGCCAGTAGCCTGACTAGCGGATCTAGCACAGATACGCAGTATTTT

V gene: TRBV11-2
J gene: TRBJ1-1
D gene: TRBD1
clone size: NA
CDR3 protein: CASSLERTGYTEAFF
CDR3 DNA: TGTGCCAGCAGCTTAGAGCGGACAGGGTACACTGAAGCTTTCTTT

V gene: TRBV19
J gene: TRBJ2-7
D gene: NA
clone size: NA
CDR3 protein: CASSRHLSYEQYF
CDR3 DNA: TGTGCCAGTAGTAGGCACCTCTCCTACGAGCAGTACTTC